Below, one T cell receptor beta chain is given with its context. Its antigen is still unknown. An Oncomine TCR Beta short-read assay was used to sequence the DNA from cultured CD4+ T cells. In TCRdb, the PCR reads were re-called with MiXCR into one record per CDR3 protein. The sample lists more than 12,000 distinct CDR3 sequences; about 53% were seen once. This specimen comes from a study of vaccination and CD4 T cells after COVID-19. Across the study: Participants were given two doses of BNT162b2 or mRNA-1273 vaccine.

Sample treatment: roughly 10-day PBMC culture with coronavirus spike peptide pools or control peptides (ViraFEST assay). The ends were cut back, 2 bases at V and 1 base at J, with 8 bases in the middle. Germline assignment: CDR1 MGHDK and CDR2 SYGVNS. The CDR3 length is 14 residues. Study-level results: Median SARS-CoV-2-reactive clonotype numbers went from roughly 22 to 38; this increase was not significant. It was observed that, in convalescent patients, a median approximately 86% of reactive clones arose only post-vaccination.

This chain joins TRBV25-1 and TRBJ1-1, with a tentative D call TRBD1 (5 bases). The sequenced sample was CD4+ T cells from blood, cultured in vitro, obtained before SARS-CoV-2 vaccination. The source of this sequence is a human donor who had recovered from COVID-19. The CDR3 DNA follows: TGTGCCAGCAGTGAAAATAGGGGGAACACTGAAGCTTTCTTT. Protein: CASSENRGNTEAFF.